These T cell receptor beta chains were read from a single sample in a study of shared clonotypes between healthy human individuals. Profiled with immunoSEQ multiplex PCR; TCRdb holds only in-frame clones, not every one. In the table there are more than 2,000,000 clones, about 92% of which are singletons. Sequenced input: naive CD4+ T cells sorted from blood. The source of these receptors is a man aged 18-30 years in good health. Each CDR3 is given with its conserved first and last residue. A D gene is named only where the DNA matches it firmly. The size entry is marked missing in some rows and otherwise reads once, few, many or a size class.

D	size	J	V	CDR3	DNA
NA	NA	TRBJ1-1	TRBV2	CASSVRTERDTEAFF	TGTGCCAGCAGTGTTAGGACGGAGCGGGACACTGAAGCTTTCTTT
NA	once	TRBJ1-3	TRBV6-5	CASREFRGAGNTIYF	TGTGCCAGCAGGGAGTTCAGGGGTGCTGGAAACACCATATATTTT
TRBD1	NA	TRBJ2-1	TRBV5-4	CASSPGTGDYNEQFF	TGTGCCAGCAGCCCCGGGACAGGGGACTACAATGAGCAGTTCTTC
NA	NA	TRBJ2-1	TRBV6-1	CASSEARAGEQFF	TGTGCCAGCAGTGAAGCACGGGCGGGTGAGCAGTTCTTC
NA	NA	TRBJ2-5	TRBV30	CAWSVKTQYF	TGTGCCTGGAGTGTAAAGACCCAGTACTTC
NA	once	TRBJ2-7	TRBV27	CASSFDSSYEQYF	TGTGCCAGCAGTTTTGACAGCTCCTACGAGCAGTACTTC
NA	NA	TRBJ2-3	TRBV9	CASSVGGDLGSDTQYF	TGTGCCAGCAGCGTAGGGGGGGACCTAGGGTCCGATACGCAGTATTTT
NA	few	TRBJ2-2	TRBV7-9	CASSFYTDTGELFF	TGTGCCAGCAGCTTCTACACCGACACCGGGGAGCTGTTTTTT
NA	few	TRBJ2-2	TRBV6-5	CASSRGVTGELFF	TGTGCCAGCAGCAGGGGGGTCACCGGGGAGCTGTTTTTT
TRBD1	NA	TRBJ2-2	TRBV18	CASSPDRGTGELFF	TGTGCCAGCTCACCCGACAGGGGCACCGGGGAGCTGTTTTTT
NA	NA	TRBJ1-2	TRBV21-1	CASSKAKGSYGYTF	TGTGCCAGCAGCAAAGCGAAGGGGAGCTATGGCTACACCTTC
NA	NA	TRBJ1-2	TRBV27	CASSPVPTGSYTF	TGTGCCAGCAGTCCAGTCCCGACAGGAAGCTACACCTTC
NA	NA	TRBJ2-5	TRBV5-1	CASSVQGETQYF	TGCGCCAGCAGCGTCCAAGGGGAGACCCAGTACTTC
NA	NA	TRBJ1-2	TRBV30	CAWTGSQTPTGNYGYGYTF	TGTGCCTGGACCGGATCCCAAACGCCCACAGGGAATTATGGCTATGGCTACACCTTC
NA	NA	TRBJ1-3	TRBV6-6	CASSPDGSSGNTIYF	TGTGCCAGCAGTCCAGACGGAAGCTCTGGAAACACCATATATTTT
NA	NA	TRBJ1-1	TRBV5-6	CASSLESVNKGGAEAFF	TGTGCCAGCAGCTTGGAATCGGTCAACAAAGGGGGGGCTGAAGCTTTCTTT
NA	NA	TRBJ2-1	TRBV7-9	CASSLVTPYNEQFF	TGTGCCAGCAGCTTAGTCACACCATACAATGAGCAGTTCTTC
NA	NA	TRBJ2-3	TRBV30	CAWQGLTDTQYF	TGTGCCTGGCAGGGGCTCACAGATACGCAGTATTTT
TRBD1	NA	TRBJ2-7	TRBV11-2	CASSVTGGLPYEQYF	TGTGCCAGCAGCGTTACAGGGGGTCTTCCCTACGAGCAGTACTTC
NA	NA	TRBJ2-7	TRBV13	CASSGPYPSYEQYF	TGTGCCAGCAGTGGGCCCTACCCTTCCTACGAGCAGTACTTC
NA	NA	TRBJ1-6	TRBV5-6	CASSLGRNSPLHF	TGTGCCAGCAGCTTAGGACGTAATTCACCCCTCCACTTT
NA	NA	TRBJ2-5	TRBV29-1	CSEGTQYF	TGCAGTGAGGGGACCCAGTACTTC
NA	NA	TRBJ1-1	TRBV6-1	CASSGREEAFF	TGTGCCAGCAGCGGCAGGGAAGAAGCTTTCTTT
NA	once	TRBJ1-4	TRBV6-6	CASSFEATNEKLFF	TGTGCCAGCAGTTTTGAGGCAACTAATGAAAAACTGTTTTTT
NA	few	TRBJ1-1	TRBV10-1	CASSSSGTNTEAFF	TGCGCCAGCAGTTCTTCAGGAACGAACACTGAAGCTTTCTTT
NA	few	TRBJ1-1	TRBV9	CASSMLQDWRTEAFF	TGTGCCAGCAGCATGTTACAGGATTGGAGGACTGAAGCTTTCTTT
NA	NA	TRBJ1-1	TRBV18	CASSPLRGHIKNTEAFF	TGTGCCAGCTCACCCCTTCGGGGTCACATTAAGAACACTGAAGCTTTCTTT
TRBD1	NA	TRBJ2-2	TRBV27	CASSPRTGENTGELFF	TGTGCCAGCAGTCCCAGGACAGGGGAGAACACCGGGGAGCTGTTTTTT
NA	NA	TRBJ2-7	TRBV6-1	CASSEVGPYEQYF	TGTGCCAGCAGTGAAGTAGGGCCCTACGAGCAGTACTTC
NA	once	TRBJ1-1	TRBV7-2	CASSFGAATEAFF	TGTGCCAGCAGCTTTGGGGCAGCCACTGAAGCTTTCTTT
NA	NA	TRBJ2-7	TRBV6-6	CASSLTRGTPSYEQYF	TGTGCCAGCAGCCTCACTCGCGGGACACCTTCCTACGAGCAGTACTTC
TRBD1	NA	TRBJ1-3	TRBV19	CATSRQRDSSGNTIYF	TGTGCCACCTCCCGGCAGAGGGACAGCTCTGGAAACACCATATATTTT
TRBD2	NA	TRBJ2-7	TRBV6-6	CASSRSGSSTYEQYF	TGTGCCAGCAGTCGGAGCGGGAGTTCAACCTACGAGCAGTACTTC
NA	NA	TRBJ2-5	TRBV10-3	CAISSGVEETQYF	TGTGCCATCAGTTCAGGGGTAGAAGAGACCCAGTACTTC
NA	once	TRBJ1-6	TRBV7-9	CASSVRQDLNSPLHF	TGTGCCAGCAGCGTCAGACAGGACCTAAATTCACCCCTCCACTTT
NA	NA	TRBJ2-3	TRBV9	CASSVEAPTDTQYF	TGTGCCAGCAGCGTAGAAGCGCCCACAGATACGCAGTATTTT
TRBD1	once	TRBJ2-7	TRBV5-1	CASSSNTGTGDEQYF	TGCGCCAGCAGCTCCAATACCGGGACAGGGGACGAGCAGTACTTC
NA	NA	TRBJ1-1	TRBV10-3	CAISESGSLGNTEAFF	TGTGCCATCAGTGAGTCGGGGAGCCTTGGGAACACTGAAGCTTTCTTT
NA	NA	TRBJ1-2	TRBV5-6	CASSPRGRGNGYTF	TGTGCCAGCAGCCCCCGCGGGAGGGGGAATGGCTACACCTTC
NA	NA	TRBJ2-1	TRBV7-9	CASSLWNSRTGNEQFF	TGTGCCAGCAGCTTATGGAACTCTCGCACGGGCAATGAGCAGTTCTTC
TRBD1	once	TRBJ1-4	TRBV7-9	CASSLAGQGTEKLFF	TGTGCCAGCAGCTTAGCGGGACAGGGCACCGAAAAACTGTTTTTT
TRBD2	once	TRBJ2-5	TRBV6-5	CASRGLAAQETQYF	TGTGCCAGCCGGGGACTAGCGGCTCAAGAGACCCAGTACTTC
TRBD2	NA	TRBJ2-1	TRBV19	CASRREGEFNEQFF	TGTGCCAGTAGGCGGGAGGGGGAGTTCAATGAGCAGTTCTTC
TRBD1	NA	TRBJ2-3	TRBV4-3	CASSQDGTDTDTQYF	TGCGCCAGCAGCCAAGATGGGACAGACACAGATACGCAGTATTTT
NA	few	TRBJ1-2	TRBV5-4	CASSLDSNYGYTF	TGTGCCAGCAGCTTGGACAGCAACTATGGCTACACCTTC
NA	NA	TRBJ1-1	TRBV6-5	CASSYSRQTEAFF	TGTGCCAGCAGTTACTCGAGACAGACTGAAGCTTTCTTT